The subject of this entry is one TCR beta chain. V dropped 1 base and J dropped 1 base, with 10 bases sitting between them. The CDR3 runs 15 residues. Germline V gives CDR1 LGHNT, CDR2 FRNRAP. This sample was included in a study of blood T cell repertoires in COVID-19. Whole-study context: Samples came from the United States, Italy and Spain, spanning acute and convalescent COVID-19. Sources were T cells, B-cell-depleted T cells, or PBMCs; the material itself was cDNA or gDNA.

Per the original methods: Amplification of reference gene primers was used by the study to estimate nucleated cell counts. The data were produced by immunoSEQ multiplex PCR, yet TCRdb's version contains in-frame clones alone and is incomplete. The V and J calls and clone size come from that table; D and trimming were worked out from the DNA. The sample lists 150,000 to 200,000 clones, around 82% seen once, with 6.5% to 8.5% in the top ten. The sequence was collected from a woman aged 40 to 50 with COVID-19, enrolled during active disease. Specimen: peripheral blood. This chain uses TRBV12-5 with TRBJ1-2; D is unresolved. CDR3 loop: CASGLGPEINYGYTF. The CDR3 DNA follows: TGTGCTAGTGGTTTGGGCCCGGAGATTAACTATGGCTACACCTTC.